This is a list of T cell receptor beta chains from one sample in a study of OX40 agonist ivuxolimab in advanced cancers. The assay was immunoSEQ multiplex PCR, and TCRdb's table has in-frame clones only and misses some. Of approximately 60,000 clones listed, 87% are singletons. The source was CD4+ or CD8+ T cells sorted from blood, collected in a trial of the OX40 agonist ivuxolimab. The receptors shown here come from an adult with an advanced solid tumor such as melanoma, head and neck, liver or kidney cancer. The CDR3 runs from the conserved cysteine through the conserved F or W. The order of the fields is J gene, clone size, V gene, D gene, CDR3 DNA, CDR3 protein. A D gene is named only where the DNA matches it firmly. Rows may omit the clone size; those that give it use once, few, many or a size class.

J gene: TRBJ2-3; clone size: .; V gene: TRBV7-9; D gene: TRBD2; CDR3 DNA: TGTGCCAGCAGCTTCCTTTCCGGGACTAGCGGCACAGATACGCAGTATTTT; CDR3 protein: CASSFLSGTSGTDTQYF
J gene: TRBJ2-5; clone size: .; V gene: TRBV5-8; D gene: TRBD2; CDR3 DNA: TGTGCCAGCAGCGCAGCGGGAGGGTGGGAGACCCAGTACTTC; CDR3 protein: CASSAAGGWETQYF
J gene: TRBJ1-5; clone size: .; V gene: TRBV30; D gene: .; CDR3 DNA: TGTGCCTGGAATTTCCGGGGTGGGCCCCAGCATTTT; CDR3 protein: CAWNFRGGPQHF
J gene: TRBJ2-1; clone size: .; V gene: TRBV4-2; D gene: TRBD2; CDR3 DNA: TGTGCCAGCAGCCAAGTCCTAGCGGGAGCCTACAATGAGCAGTTCTTC; CDR3 protein: CASSQVLAGAYNEQFF
J gene: TRBJ1-4; clone size: once; V gene: TRBV28; D gene: .; CDR3 DNA: TGTGCCAGCAGTTCTAGTGTGAGGAAACTGTTTTTT; CDR3 protein: CASSSSVRKLFF
J gene: TRBJ2-3; clone size: .; V gene: TRBV6-5; D gene: TRBD1; CDR3 DNA: TGTGCCAGCAGTTACAGGACAGGGTTGGATACGCAGTATTTT; CDR3 protein: CASSYRTGLDTQYF
J gene: TRBJ1-2; clone size: .; V gene: TRBV27; D gene: .; CDR3 DNA: TGTGCCAGCAGTTTATGGGCTGGGGGAGGCCATGGCTACACCTTC; CDR3 protein: CASSLWAGGGHGYTF
J gene: TRBJ1-5; clone size: .; V gene: TRBV6-1; D gene: .; CDR3 DNA: TGTGCCAGCAGTGAATTCGGCAGGGTGACTCAGCCCCAGCATTTT; CDR3 protein: CASSEFGRVTQPQHF
J gene: TRBJ1-1; clone size: .; V gene: TRBV7-3; D gene: .; CDR3 DNA: TGTGCCAGCAGCTTAGACACAGGGAAGACTGAAGCTTTCTTT; CDR3 protein: CASSLDTGKTEAFF
J gene: TRBJ1-6; clone size: few; V gene: TRBV5-6; D gene: TRBD1; CDR3 DNA: TGTGCCAGCAGCACCCGACAGGGCTATAATTCACCCCTCCACTTT; CDR3 protein: CASSTRQGYNSPLHF
J gene: TRBJ2-2; clone size: .; V gene: TRBV11-2; D gene: .; CDR3 DNA: TGTGCCAGCAGGGAACCGGGACGGACGAGGGGGGAGCTGTTTTTT; CDR3 protein: CASREPGRTRGELFF
J gene: TRBJ2-2; clone size: .; V gene: TRBV9; D gene: TRBD2; CDR3 DNA: TGTGCCAGCAGCGTAGGCGGGGGAAACACCGGGGAGCTGTTTTTT; CDR3 protein: CASSVGGGNTGELFF
J gene: TRBJ2-1; clone size: .; V gene: TRBV5-6; D gene: TRBD1; CDR3 DNA: TGTGCCAGCAGTTCTGCGAGACAGGGGGACAATGAGCAGTTCTTC; CDR3 protein: CASSSARQGDNEQFF
J gene: TRBJ2-1; clone size: few; V gene: TRBV4-1; D gene: TRBD2; CDR3 DNA: TGCGCCAGCAGCCAAGTTGGGACTAGCGGGGTTGGTTACAATGAGCAGTTCTTC; CDR3 protein: CASSQVGTSGVGYNEQFF
J gene: TRBJ1-1; clone size: .; V gene: TRBV5-4; D gene: .; CDR3 DNA: TGTGCCAGCAGCTTGGCAGGGGCGAACACTGAAGCTTTCTTT; CDR3 protein: CASSLAGANTEAFF
J gene: TRBJ2-7; clone size: .; V gene: TRBV30; D gene: TRBD2; CDR3 DNA: TGTGCCTGGGGGGGGACTAGCGGTACCTACGAGCAGTACTTC; CDR3 protein: CAWGGTSGTYEQYF
J gene: TRBJ1-1; clone size: once; V gene: TRBV5-1; D gene: .; CDR3 DNA: TGCGCCAGCAGCCCCGGACATACCTCGAACACTGAAGCTTTCTTT; CDR3 protein: CASSPGHTSNTEAFF
J gene: TRBJ2-5; clone size: .; V gene: TRBV6-1; D gene: TRBD1; CDR3 DNA: TGTGCCAGCAGTGATAGGGGGCTTAGAGAGACCCAGTACTTC; CDR3 protein: CASSDRGLRETQYF
J gene: TRBJ1-3; clone size: .; V gene: TRBV29-1; D gene: .; CDR3 DNA: TGCAGCGTTACCACGGACCCGTTTGGGAACACCATATATTTT; CDR3 protein: CSVTTDPFGNTIYF
J gene: TRBJ1-5; clone size: .; V gene: TRBV20-1; D gene: .; CDR3 DNA: TGCAGTGGTAATCAGCCCCAGCATTTT; CDR3 protein: CSGNQPQHF